One and the same sample provided the 6 T cell receptor beta chains below, sequenced in a study of blood T cell repertoires in COVID-19. Assay used: immunoSEQ multiplex PCR; TCRdb lists only in-frame clones, some missing. Of under 250,000 clones listed, 70% to 90% are singletons. Material for sequencing was peripheral blood. These receptors all come from a woman between 40 and 55 years old with acute or convalescent COVID-19.

The chain links TRBV4-1 to TRBJ1-1, with D perhaps TRBD1 (5 bases). Germline loops: CDR1 MGHRA, CDR2 YSYEKL. The CDR3 runs 14 residues. Trimming removed 1 base at V and 11 bases at J, with 17 bases between. The CDR3 protein is CASSQVASGVEAFF. CDR3 DNA sequence: TGCGCCAGCAGCCAAGTCGCTTCGGGGGTCGAGGCTTTCTTT.

The chain links TRBV9 to TRBJ1-2; TRBD1 might be the D (6 bases). From germline, CDR1 is SGDLS and CDR2 YYNGEE. The CDR3 consists of 14 residues. Trimming cost V 0 bases and J 8 bases, with 14 bases left between them. CDR3 protein: CASSVDTGRGGYTF. CDR3 DNA sequence: TGTGCCAGCAGCGTAGATACAGGGAGAGGCGGCTACACCTTC.

This chain joins TRBV29-1 and TRBJ1-2; D remains unclear. CDR3 length equals 11 residues. CDR1 is SQVTM, CDR2 ANQGSEA, per germline. Trimming removed 6 bases from V and 9 bases from J, with 14 bases in between. The CDR3 nucleotides read TGCAGCGTCGCTGTGGGAGGGAGCTACACCTTC. As protein: CSVAVGGSYTF.

A word on this clone: The sample carries other DNA sequences with the same CDR3. The chain combines TRBV5-1 with TRBJ1-4; D is possibly TRBD1 (5 bases). Trimming stripped 0 bases from V and 7 bases from J, with 10 bases between. The CDR3 length is 14 residues. CDR1 SGHRS and CDR2 YFSETQ come from the germline V gene. CDR3 coding DNA: TGCGCCAGCAGCTTGGGCCAGGGTGGTGAAAAACTGTTTTTT. It specifies CASSLGQGGEKLFF. The full variable domain, its missing parts supplied by reference TRBV5-1 and TRBJ1-4, is KAGVTQTPRYLIKTRGQQVTLSCSPISGHRSVSWYQQTPGQGLQFLFEYFSETQRNKGNFPGRFSGRQFSNSRSEMNVSTLELGDSALYLCASSLGQGGEKLFFGSGTQLSVL.

The chain joins TRBV5-4 to TRBJ2-2, with D perhaps TRBD1 (6 bases). The CDR3 has 16 amino acids. Trimming cost V 0 bases and J 3 bases, with 12 bases left between them. Per germline, CDR1 SGHNT and CDR2 YYREEE (reference sequence). CDR3 sequence: CASSLAAGTYTGELFF. The CDR3 DNA reads as TGTGCCAGCAGCTTGGCCGCCGGGACATACACCGGGGAGCTGTTTTTT.

V and J are TRBV15 and TRBJ1-1; 7 nucleotides align to TRBD1. Per the germline V gene, CDR1 is LNHNV and CDR2 is YYDKDF (reference sequence). The V segment lost 0 bases and the J segment 6 bases; nucleotides outside the gene matches: 19. The CDR3 covers 19 residues. The CDR3 loop is CATSRDWKQGVIYRPEAFF. CDR3 sequence (DNA): TGTGCCACCAGCAGAGACTGGAAGCAGGGGGTCATCTATCGCCCTGAAGCTTTCTTT. Full variable domain (outside the CDR3, taken from reference TRBV15 and TRBJ1-1): DAMVIQNPRYQVTQFGKPVTLSCSQTLNHNVMYWYQQKSSQAPKLLFHYYDKDFNNEADTPDNFQSRRPNTSFCFLDIRSPGLGDTAMYLCATSRDWKQGVIYRPEAFFGQGTRLTVV.